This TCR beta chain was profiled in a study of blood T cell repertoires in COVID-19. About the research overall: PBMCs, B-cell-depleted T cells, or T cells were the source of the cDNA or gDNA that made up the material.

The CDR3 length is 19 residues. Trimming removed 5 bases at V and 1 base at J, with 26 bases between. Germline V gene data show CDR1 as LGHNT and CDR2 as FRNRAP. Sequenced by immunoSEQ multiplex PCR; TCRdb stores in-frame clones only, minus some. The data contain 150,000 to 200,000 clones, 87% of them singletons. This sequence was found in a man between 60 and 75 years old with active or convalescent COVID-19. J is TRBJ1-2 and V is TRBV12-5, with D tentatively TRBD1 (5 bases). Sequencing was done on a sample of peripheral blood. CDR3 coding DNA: TGTGCTAGTGGTCCACTGCGGGGCAGGACCGCTTTTATTAACTATGGCTACACCTTC. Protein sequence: CASGPLRGRTAFINYGYTF.